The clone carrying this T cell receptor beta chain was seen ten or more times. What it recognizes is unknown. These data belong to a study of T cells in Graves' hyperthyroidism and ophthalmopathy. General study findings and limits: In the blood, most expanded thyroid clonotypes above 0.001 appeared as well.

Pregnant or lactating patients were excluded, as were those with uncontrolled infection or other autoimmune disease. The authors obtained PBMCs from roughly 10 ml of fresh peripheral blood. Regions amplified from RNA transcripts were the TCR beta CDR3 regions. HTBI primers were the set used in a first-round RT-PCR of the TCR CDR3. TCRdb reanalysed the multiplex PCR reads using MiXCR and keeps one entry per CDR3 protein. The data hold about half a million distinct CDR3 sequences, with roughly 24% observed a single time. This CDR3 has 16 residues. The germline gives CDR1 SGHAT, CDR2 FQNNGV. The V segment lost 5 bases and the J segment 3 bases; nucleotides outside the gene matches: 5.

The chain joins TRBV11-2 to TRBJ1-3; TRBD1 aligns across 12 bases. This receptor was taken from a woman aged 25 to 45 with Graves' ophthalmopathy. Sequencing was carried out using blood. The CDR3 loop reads CASSPGTGGVGNTIYF. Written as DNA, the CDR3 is TGTGCCAGCAGCCCAGGGACAGGGGGCGTTGGAAACACCATATATTTT.